One T cell receptor (beta chain) is described in this entry. TCRdb independently ran MiXCR on the RT-PCR reads; one entry per CDR3 protein. The profile shows 25,000 to 35,000 distinct CDR3 sequences, 6.8% of them singletons. These data are taken from a study of patients and donors after allogeneic stem cell transplantation. In germline, CDR1 is LGHDT, CDR2 YNNKEL (reference sequence). The CDR3 contains 15 residues. V was clipped by 1 base and J by 9 bases; unmatched bases: 6. The sequenced sample was blood, either unsorted or a sorted T cell fraction (not recorded which). The sequence came from a human donor who was either an allogeneic HSCT recipient or a stem cell or donor lymphocyte infusion donor (not recorded which). It is not recorded whose cells these are; they may come from a transplant donor. The chain uses TRBV3-1 and TRBJ2-1; 10 bases match TRBD2. CDR3 loop: CASSQGLAGAFEQFF. In DNA form, the CDR3 reads TGTGCCAGCAGCCAAGGTCTAGCGGGAGCGTTTGAGCAGTTCTTC.